The 15 T cell receptor beta chains listed next were all sequenced from one sample in a study of blood T cell repertoires in COVID-19 (TCRdb year 2020). Library generation was performed with the immunoSEQ multiplex PCR assay. TCRdb retrieved this table from immuneACCESS and kept in-frame rearrangements only. Not all clones are present; in checked studies, unresolved V genes account for under half, and no reason is known for the remainder. For this sample there are about 480,000 clones; approximately 89% appear just once. Together, the top ten hold about 12% of the sample. Sequences were obtained from peripheral blood. All receptors come from a woman between 45 and 60 years old with COVID-19, enrolled during active disease.

The chain recombines TRBV3-1 (or the pseudogene TRBV3-2) with TRBJ1-2; D is perhaps TRBD1 (6 bases). CDR3 size: 14 residues. Germline V lookup: CDR1 LGHDT, CDR2 YNNKEL (reference sequence). V lost 3 bases and J lost 8, with 16 bases in between. CDR3: CASSHPTGFAGYTF. The DNA for the CDR3 is TGTGCCAGCAGCCATCCGACAGGTTTCGCGGGCTACACCTTC.

This clone came up once. The chain recombines TRBV6-5 with TRBJ2-7, with a possible D match to TRBD2 (7 bases). The CDR3 totals 14 residues. Germline assignment: CDR1 MNHEY and CDR2 SVGAGI. Trimming removed 6 bases at V and 3 bases at J, with 15 bases between. CDR3 region: CASRTPGGFYEQYF. The CDR3 DNA reads as TGTGCCAGCAGGACCCCGGGGGGCTTCTACGAGCAGTACTTC.

In this sample, this clone turned up a few times. This rearrangement joins TRBV29-1 to TRBJ1-1; D not certain. The CDR3 sequence is 13 residues long. Trimming pared 8 bases from V and 1 base from J, leaving 14 bases between. The V gene's germline CDR1 is SQVTM and CDR2 ANQGSEA. The CDR3 DNA sequence: TGCAGCACGGCAACAAGTCAGAACACTGAAGCTTTCTTT. Amino acids: CSTATSQNTEAFF.

The chain carries TRBV4-1 and TRBJ1-2; D is ambiguous. The CDR3 loop spans 15 amino acids. Germline V lookup: CDR1 MGHRA, CDR2 YSYEKL. V shed 0 bases and J shed 2 bases, with 10 bases lying between them. The CDR3 loop reads CASSQDWGENYGYTF. CDR3 sequence (DNA): TGCGCCAGCAGCCAAGATTGGGGAGAAAACTATGGCTACACCTTC.

The chain recombines TRBV7-8 with TRBJ1-3, with TRBD1 matching 9 bases. This CDR3 spans 15 amino acids. The V gene's germline CDR1 is SGHVS and CDR2 FQNEAQ. The trim removed 5 bases at V and 3 bases at J, leaving 5 bases unmatched. The CDR3, as DNA: TGTGCCAGCAGCCCCCGGACAGGGGATGGAAACACCATATATTTT. As protein: CASSPRTGDGNTIYF.

The chain links TRBV18 to TRBJ1-1; TRBD1 might be the D (6 bases). This CDR3 region has 16 residues. Germline V lookup: CDR1 KGHSH, CDR2 LQKENI. The V end was cut by 0 bases, the J end by 5 bases, with 16 bases between. CDR3 DNA: TGTGCCAGCTCACCACCGATCGGCTTCCAGGGGACTGAAGCTTTCTTT. Its translation is CASSPPIGFQGTEAFF. Full variable domain (remainder filled in from reference TRBV18 and TRBJ1-1): NAGVMQNPRHLVRRRGQEARLRCSPMKGHSHVYWYRQLPEEGLKFMVYLQKENIIDESGMPKERFSAEFPKEGPSILRIQQVVRGDSAAYFCASSPPIGFQGTEAFFGQGTRLTVV.

The chain combines TRBV5-1 with TRBJ1-2; TRBD1 agrees at 9 bases. There are 23 residues in the CDR3. The J segment lost 5 bases and the V segment lost 0 bases, leaving 29 bases of the junction unmatched. Germline CDR1 reads SGHRS; CDR2 reads YFSETQ. CDR3 sequence reads: CASSLEGATFSLGGTGQKYGYTF. In DNA form, the CDR3 reads TGCGCCAGCAGCTTGGAGGGGGCAACTTTTTCCCTAGGAGGGACAGGGCAAAAGTATGGCTACACCTTC.

The rearrangement links TRBV18 to TRBJ1-5; tentatively, D is TRBD1 (6 bases). CDR1 is KGHSH, CDR2 LQKENI, per germline. Trimming took 8 bases from V and 4 from J, leaving 15 bases between them. CDR3 size: 14 residues. The CDR3 bases are TGTGCCAGCGGCCCGGGGGGGGCTAATCAGCCCCAGCATTTT. This encodes CASGPGGANQPQHF.

The chain has TRBV5-5 and TRBJ1-2; no reliable D call. The CDR3 has 15 amino acids. The germline gives CDR1 SGHKS, CDR2 YYEKEE (reference sequence). V lost 4 bases and J lost 4, with 17 bases in between. CDR3 residues: CASSPGLLGPYGYTF. The CDR3 nucleotides are TGTGCCAGCAGCCCAGGCCTCTTAGGCCCCTATGGCTACACCTTC.

V usage is TRBV27 and J usage is TRBJ2-1, with D unclear. Looked up from germline, CDR1 is MNHEY and CDR2 is SMNVEV (reference sequence). Trimming stripped 2 bases from V and 5 bases from J, with 10 bases between. The CDR3 has 14 amino acids. CDR3: CASSLGQANNEQFF. CDR3 in DNA: TGTGCCAGCAGTTTAGGTCAGGCCAACAATGAGCAGTTCTTC.

The chain employs TRBV6-6 and TRBJ2-7; D remains ambiguous. V lost 1 base and J lost 5, with 15 bases in between. Germline CDR1 reads MNHNY; CDR2 reads SVGAGI (reference sequence). This CDR3 region has 15 residues. DNA for the CDR3: TGTGCCAGCAGTTACTATTCGACTGACCCCGACGAGCAGTACTTC. Its protein product is CASSYYSTDPDEQYF.

This clone was seen once. The V call is TRBV5-1, the J call TRBJ1-3; 7 bases are shared with TRBD1. Germline CDR1 SGHRS, CDR2 YFSETQ. Trimming at V came to 1 base and at J to 3 bases, leaving 7 bases not matched to a gene. There are 16 residues in the CDR3. DNA of the CDR3: TGCGCCAGCAGCTTGATGGGACAGCAGATTGGAAACACCATATATTTT. Translated: CASSLMGQQIGNTIYF.

CDR3 bases: TGCAGTGCAGGCGGGGGTACTGAAGCTTTCTTT. Translating gives CSAGGGTEAFF. The gene calls are TRBV20-1 and TRBJ1-1, with TRBD1 as a possible D gene (5 bases). V was trimmed by 6 bases and J by 5 bases, leaving 10 bases between them. CDR1 and CDR2 (germline): DFQATT, SNEGSKA (reference sequence). The CDR3 length is 11 residues.

The genes are TRBV18 and TRBJ1-1; D not resolved. V was pared by 2 bases and J by 8 bases, with 9 bases between. In germline, CDR1 is KGHSH, CDR2 LQKENI. The CDR3 contains 12 residues. CDR3 nucleotides: TGTGCCAGCTCACCAAGCGGCGGGGAAGCTTTCTTT. Residues: CASSPSGGEAFF.

This rearrangement joins TRBV6-5 to TRBJ2-1; 10 bases line up with TRBD2. This CDR3 region has 13 residues. V lost 7 bases to trimming and J lost 6 bases; unmatched junction nucleotides: 3. Germline CDR1 is MNHEY and CDR2 is SVGAGI. Written as DNA, the CDR3 is TGTGCCAGCAACCCTAGCGGGGGCAATGAGCAGTTCTTC. Encoded protein: CASNPSGGNEQFF.